The 7 T cell receptor beta chains below come from one sample, sequenced in a study of T-cell memory formation after mild COVID-19 (dated by TCRdb to the early 2020s). The library came from 5' RACE. Sequencing took place on an Illumina NovaSeq 6000. TCRdb reran the public reads through fastp at Q25 and MiXCR, keeping productive beta chains. All rows with the same CDR3 protein become a single entry with the most common DNA and genes. Present in this sample are a few hundred thousand distinct CDR3 sequences, approximately 15% of which were seen just once. Under 25% of the sample rests with the top ten. The specimen was PBMCs or a T cell subset sorted from them (not recorded which). These receptors originate from a young man who had mild COVID-19 (a few samples of this study predate the infection). The sample titles of this study are shuffled in the database, so cell type and time point are left out; the donor was told from shared clones.

This clonotype was seen ten or more times. V usage is TRBV5-1 and J usage is TRBJ1-1; maybe TRBD1 (5 bases). From germline, CDR1 is SGHRS and CDR2 YFSETQ. V dropped 4 bases and J dropped 0 bases, with 10 bases sitting between them. The CDR3 covers 14 residues. The DNA for the CDR3 is TGCGCCAGCAGCCGACAGCACTTGAACACTGAAGCTTTCTTT. This translates into CASSRQHLNTEAFF.

The rearrangement joins TRBV12-3 or TRBV12-4 to TRBJ2-3; 8 bases match TRBD2. The CDR3 has 15 residues. Trimming at V came to 7 bases and at J to 4 bases, leaving 10 bases not matched to a gene. The CDR3 bases are TGTGCCAGCACCTCCCCCAAAGCGGGGGCAGATACGCAGTATTTT. It is translated as CASTSPKAGADTQYF.

Notes on this clonotype: One end of the junction varies from germline; a read error may be responsible. The chain employs TRBV7-7 and TRBJ2-5; the D is unclear. The CDR3 length is 13 residues. In germline, CDR1 is SSHAT, CDR2 FNYEAQ (reference sequence). The chain's CDR3 is CASSLGFGETQYF. The CDR3 DNA is TGTGCTAGCAGCTTGGGATTTGGGGAGACCCAGTACTTC.

The rearrangement links TRBV7-8 to TRBJ2-2; D is perhaps TRBD1 or TRBD2 (5 bases each). Trimming removed 4 bases from V and 2 bases from J, with 8 bases in between. The CDR3 covers 14 residues. Germline V gives CDR1 SGHVS, CDR2 FQNEAQ. CDR3 sequence reads: CASSSWDNTGELFF. The CDR3 bases are TGTGCCAGCAGCTCCTGGGACAACACCGGGGAGCTGTTTTTT.

This chain joins TRBV5-5 and TRBJ1-2; no firm D call. The CDR3 sequence is 15 residues long. V lost 4 bases and J 4 bases, leaving 17 bases between the germline ends. Germline CDR1 reads SGHKS; CDR2 reads YYEKEE (reference sequence). This CDR3 is CASSPWALGSYGYTF. The CDR3 coding sequence is TGTGCCAGCAGCCCTTGGGCCCTGGGGAGCTATGGCTACACCTTC.

The chain links TRBV20-1 to TRBJ2-1; D possibly uses TRBD1 or TRBD2 (6 bases each). This CDR3 contains 15 residues. Germline V lookup: CDR1 DFQATT, CDR2 SNEGSKA (reference sequence). The V end lost 1 base, the J end lost 1 base, and 11 bases lay between the germline ends. The CDR3 nucleotides read TGCAGTGCTAGAGGAGGGGGGACATCCTACAATGAGCAGTTCTTC. Translation gives CSARGGGTSYNEQFF.

This clonotype was seen a few times. J is TRBJ2-7 and V is TRBV20-1; 8 nucleotides agree with TRBD2. Germline CDR1 and CDR2: DFQATT and SNEGSKA (reference sequence). With V trimmed by 0 bases and J by 3 bases, 7 bases remained unmatched. This CDR3 contains 15 residues. The DNA for the CDR3 is TGCAGTGCTAGAGATCCAGCGGGGGAACTCTACGAGCAGTACTTC. Residues: CSARDPAGELYEQYF.